This TCR beta chain was recovered during a study of cytomegalovirus exposure and HLA in healthy donors. Study background: Genotyping of roughly 400 donors showed that 80% to 85% belonged to the Caucasian-associated ancestry cluster.

Germline-derived CDR1 and CDR2 are SGHRS and YFSETQ. The CDR3 length is 13 residues. The study, taken as a whole, reports: Reports described diagnosis of cytomegalovirus status by the classifier as highly specific and sensitive. Clonal expansion was found to be greater in HLA-associated TCR beta chains than in equally common others in a later analysis.

Points on this clone: Its cognate antigen is unknown. At one end, the junction sequence differs from germline, possibly due to a read error.

13 Jbeta primers and 60 Vbeta primers were used for the PCR. TCRdb keeps only in-frame clones here, not all; method: immunoSEQ multiplex PCR. This table holds a few hundred thousand clones, about 80% found once. The chain joins TRBV5-1 to TRBJ1-5, with D uncertain. Sequencing was performed on PBMCs. This sequence originates from an older woman in good health and CMV-seropositive. CDR3 residues: CASGLAGNQPQHF. The CDR3 DNA reads as TGCGCCAGCGGCTTGGCCGGTAATCAGCCCCAGCATTTT.